This paragraph reports one TCR beta chain. This sample was included in a study of Tregs in tolerant kidney transplant recipients. The protocol was immunoSEQ multiplex PCR, while the TCRdb copy is restricted to in-frame clones and leaves out a portion. The sample lists around 52,000 clones, around 83% seen once, with under 6.5% in the top ten. CD4+CD25+CD127- Tregs, CD4+CD25- non-Tregs, CD4 and CD8 cells were sorted. The sequence came from a human donor in good health. The source material was CD4+ T cells from blood.

As DNA, the CDR3 is TGTGCCAGCAGCACGTCAAGGGGCGCGTCCGGGGAGCTGTTTTTT. Amino acids: CASSTSRGASGELFF. V is TRBV11-3 and J is TRBJ2-2; tentative D call: TRBD1 (5 bases). Per the germline V gene, CDR1 is SGHNT and CDR2 is YENEEA. Trimming pared 5 bases from V and 6 bases from J, leaving 16 bases between. This CDR3 comprises 15 residues.